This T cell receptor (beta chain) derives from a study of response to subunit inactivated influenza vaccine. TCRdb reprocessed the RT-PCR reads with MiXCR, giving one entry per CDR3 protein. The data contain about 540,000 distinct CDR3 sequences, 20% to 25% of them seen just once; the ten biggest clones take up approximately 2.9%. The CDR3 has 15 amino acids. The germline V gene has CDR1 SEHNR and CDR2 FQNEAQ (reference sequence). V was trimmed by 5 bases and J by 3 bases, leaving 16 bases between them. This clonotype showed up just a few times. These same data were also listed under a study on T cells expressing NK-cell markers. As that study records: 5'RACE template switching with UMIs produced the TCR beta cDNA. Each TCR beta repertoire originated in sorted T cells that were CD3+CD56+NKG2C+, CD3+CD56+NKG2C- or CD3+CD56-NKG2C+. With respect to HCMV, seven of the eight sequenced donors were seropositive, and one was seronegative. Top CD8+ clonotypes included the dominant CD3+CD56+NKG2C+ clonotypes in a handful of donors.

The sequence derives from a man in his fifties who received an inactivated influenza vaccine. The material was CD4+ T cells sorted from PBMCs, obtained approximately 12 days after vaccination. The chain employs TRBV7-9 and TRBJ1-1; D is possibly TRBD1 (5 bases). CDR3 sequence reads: CASSRRGMRDTEAFF. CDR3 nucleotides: TGTGCCAGCAGCCGACGGGGGATGAGGGACACTGAAGCTTTCTTT.